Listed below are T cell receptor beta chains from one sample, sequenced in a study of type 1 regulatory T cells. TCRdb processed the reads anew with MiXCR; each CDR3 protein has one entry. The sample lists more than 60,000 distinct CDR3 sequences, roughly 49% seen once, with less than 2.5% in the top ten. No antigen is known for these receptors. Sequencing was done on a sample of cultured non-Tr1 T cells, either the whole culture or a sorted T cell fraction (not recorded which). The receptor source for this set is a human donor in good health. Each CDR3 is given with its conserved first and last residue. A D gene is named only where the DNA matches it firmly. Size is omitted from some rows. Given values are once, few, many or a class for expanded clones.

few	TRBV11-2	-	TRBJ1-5	CASSSDLNQPQHF	TGTGCCAGCAGCTCAGACCTTAATCAGCCCCAGCATTTT
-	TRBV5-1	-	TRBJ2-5	CASSSGGAETQYF	TGCGCCAGCAGCAGTGGGGGCGCAGAGACCCAGTACTTC
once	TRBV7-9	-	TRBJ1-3	CASSPGTYGNTIYF	TGTGCCAGCAGCCCCGGGACATATGGAAACACCATATATTTT
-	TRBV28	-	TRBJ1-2	CASSFLDNRESNYGYTF	TGTGCCAGCAGTTTTTTGGACAATAGAGAATCTAACTATGGCTACACCTTC
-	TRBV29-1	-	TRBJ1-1	CSASLKGMNTEAFF	TGCAGCGCCTCTCTAAAGGGAATGAACACTGAAGCTTTCTTT
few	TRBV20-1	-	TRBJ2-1	CSGQGPMDNEQFF	TGCAGTGGGCAGGGGCCGATGGACAATGAGCAGTTCTTC
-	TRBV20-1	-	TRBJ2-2	CSVLFGGENTGELFF	TGCAGTGTTTTATTTGGAGGGGAGAACACCGGGGAGCTGTTTTTT
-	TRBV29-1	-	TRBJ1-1	CSVDNSGGGHAEAFF	TGCAGCGTTGACAATTCCGGCGGTGGGCACGCTGAAGCTTTCTTT
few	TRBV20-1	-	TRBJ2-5	CSARDPRSLRQETQYF	TGCAGTGCTAGAGACCCCCGATCCCTCCGCCAAGAGACCCAGTACTTC
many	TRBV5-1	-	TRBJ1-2	CASSLAERQGIPYF	TGCGCCAGCAGCTTGGCGGAGCGGCAGGGGATTCCCTACTTC
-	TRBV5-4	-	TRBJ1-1	CASSLSGGSAEAFF	TGTGCCAGCAGCCTCTCTGGGGGAAGCGCTGAAGCTTTCTTT
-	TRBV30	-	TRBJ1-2	CACRDTSGYTF	TGTGCCTGCCGGGACACCAGTGGCTACACCTTC
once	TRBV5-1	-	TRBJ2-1	CASSLDGISHNEQFF	TGCGCCAGCAGCCTAGACGGGATTTCCCACAATGAGCAGTTCTTC
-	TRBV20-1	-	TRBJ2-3	CSVRAGRDTQYF	TGCAGTGTTCGGGCGGGAAGGGATACGCAGTATTTT
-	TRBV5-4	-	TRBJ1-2	CASSLAGAEGYTF	TGTGCCAGCAGCTTGGCGGGGGCTGAGGGCTACACCTTC
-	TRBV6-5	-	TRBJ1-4	CASSYSAGIREKLFF	TGTGCCAGCAGTTACTCGGCAGGGATTAGGGAAAAACTGTTTTTT
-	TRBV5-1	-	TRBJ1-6	CASSLGDKGLSSYNSPLHF	TGCGCCAGCAGCTTGGGGGACAAAGGATTGAGCTCCTATAATTCACCCCTCCACTTT
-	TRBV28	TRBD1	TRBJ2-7	CASSSPQGATSSYEQYF	TGTGCCAGCAGTTCCCCCCAGGGGGCGACGAGCTCCTACGAGCAGTACTTC
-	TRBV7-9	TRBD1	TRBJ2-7	CASSFKQGAGEQYF	TGTGCCAGCAGCTTCAAACAGGGGGCGGGGGAGCAGTACTTC
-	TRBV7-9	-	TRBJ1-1	CASSPGGLWNTEAFF	TGTGCCAGCAGCCCGGGGGGACTCTGGAACACTGAAGCTTTCTTT
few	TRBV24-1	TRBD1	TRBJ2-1	CATSDLRQGAYNEQFF	TGTGCCACCAGTGATTTACGGCAGGGGGCTTACAATGAGCAGTTCTTC
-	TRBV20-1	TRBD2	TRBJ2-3	CSVQLAVGGATDTQYF	TGCAGTGTGCAACTAGCGGTGGGGGGGGCTACAGATACGCAGTATTTT
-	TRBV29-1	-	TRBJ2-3	CSVEREADTQYF	TGCAGCGTTGAAAGAGAGGCAGATACGCAGTATTTT
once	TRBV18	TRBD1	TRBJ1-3	CASSLTGTGEITTIYF	TGTGCCAGCTCACTTACCGGGACAGGAGAAATCACCACCATATATTTT
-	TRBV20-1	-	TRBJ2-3	CSARPDQAGDTQYF	TGCAGTGCTAGACCCGACCAGGCAGGCGATACGCAGTATTTT
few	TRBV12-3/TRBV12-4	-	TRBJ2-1	CASRRGGSYNEQFF	TGTGCCAGCCGGAGAGGGGGCTCCTACAATGAGCAGTTCTTC
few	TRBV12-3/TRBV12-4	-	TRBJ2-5	CASTTFGGLQETQYF	TGTGCCAGCACTACTTTTGGGGGGCTACAAGAGACCCAGTACTTC
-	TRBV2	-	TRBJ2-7	CASSALGSYEQYF	TGTGCCAGCAGTGCATTGGGCTCCTACGAGCAGTACTTC
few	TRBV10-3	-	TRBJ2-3	CAISVSLTDMQYF	TGTGCCATCAGTGTGTCCCTCACAGATATGCAGTATTTT
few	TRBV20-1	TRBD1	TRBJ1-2	CSARDRVRGYGYTF	TGCAGTGCTAGAGATCGGGTCAGGGGGTATGGCTACACCTTC
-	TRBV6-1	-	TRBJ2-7	CASSARQGTYEQYF	TGTGCCAGCAGTGCCCGCCAGGGGACCTACGAGCAGTACTTC
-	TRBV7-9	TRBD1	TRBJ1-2	CASSFDRGWDGYTF	TGTGCCAGCAGCTTCGACAGGGGGTGGGATGGCTACACCTTC
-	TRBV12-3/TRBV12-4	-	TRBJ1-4	CASSPGWGAANEKLFF	TGTGCCAGCAGCCCCGGGTGGGGGGCAGCTAATGAAAAACTGTTTTTT
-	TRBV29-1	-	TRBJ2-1	CSATPGTPNEQFF	TGCAGCGCCACCCCGGGTACCCCCAATGAGCAGTTCTTC
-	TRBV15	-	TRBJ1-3	CATGLTGNTIYF	TGTGCCACCGGTCTTACAGGAAACACCATATATTTT
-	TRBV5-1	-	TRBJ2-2	CASSLGQEGTGELFF	TGCGCCAGCAGCTTGGGACAGGAGGGCACCGGGGAGCTGTTTTTT
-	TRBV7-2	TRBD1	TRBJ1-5	CASSLTGQGDQPQHF	TGTGCCAGCAGCTTGACGGGACAGGGGGATCAGCCCCAGCATTTT